The rows below give T cell receptor beta chains drawn from one sample of a study of PD-1 blockade in classical Hodgkin lymphoma. Assay used: immunoSEQ multiplex PCR; TCRdb lists only in-frame clones, some missing. The data contain under 20,000 clones, about 80% of them singletons. Sequencing used peripheral blood mononuclear cells (PBMCs), obtained before the fourth cycle of nivolumab. The origin of the receptors is a human donor with classical Hodgkin lymphoma. Each CDR3 is given with its conserved first and last residue. The D gene is left open where the match is weak. Where a row states a size, it is once, few, many or the class of an expanded clone; other rows omit it.

V gene	D gene	J gene	clone size	CDR3 DNA	CDR3 protein
TRBV30	NA	TRBJ1-1	NA	TGTGCCTGGGAACTAGTGGTGGGGAACACTGAAGCTTTCTTT	CAWELVVGNTEAFF
TRBV4-3	TRBD1	TRBJ2-1	NA	TGCGCCAGCAGCCAAACGGAGGGGACAGGAGTCTACAATGAGCAGTTCTTC	CASSQTEGTGVYNEQFF
TRBV4-1	NA	TRBJ1-6	NA	TGCGCCAGCAGCCACGGTGGGGAATCACCCCTCCACTTT	CASSHGGESPLHF
TRBV5-1	NA	TRBJ1-2	NA	TGCGCCAGCAGCCTGGGATCAAGTGGCTACACCTTC	CASSLGSSGYTF
TRBV6-6	NA	TRBJ1-4	NA	TGTGCCAGCAGGCTGACAGGTGCAAATGAAAAACTGTTTTTT	CASRLTGANEKLFF
TRBV4-3	NA	TRBJ1-1	NA	TGCGCCAGCAGCCAAGATAGAACAGCAAACACTGAAGCTTTCTTT	CASSQDRTANTEAFF
TRBV15	TRBD1	TRBJ2-1	NA	TGTGCCACCATGGACAGGGATGTAAATGAGCAGTTCTTC	CATMDRDVNEQFF
TRBV7-9	TRBD1	TRBJ2-7	NA	TGTGCCAGCAGCTCGAAACCGGGACAGGGGGATTACGAGCAGTACTTC	CASSSKPGQGDYEQYF
TRBV6-1	TRBD2	TRBJ2-3	NA	TGTGCCAGCAGTGAAGCTAGCGGGAGCACAGATACGCAGTATTTT	CASSEASGSTDTQYF
TRBV5-6	TRBD2	TRBJ2-7	NA	TGTGCCAGCAGCTCGTGGGGACTAGCGGGACTGAGGGAGCAGTACTTC	CASSSWGLAGLREQYF
TRBV19	NA	TRBJ1-1	NA	TGTGCCAGTAGAATCGACAGTCTAGAAGCTTTCTTT	CASRIDSLEAFF
TRBV19	TRBD2	TRBJ2-3	NA	TGTGCCAGTAGTAGGATGAGTCGGGCTAGCGGGGCCCGCACAGATACGCAGTATTTT	CASSRMSRASGARTDTQYF
TRBV9	NA	TRBJ1-6	NA	TGTGCCAGCAGCGTAGGACGTTTTGGTTCACCCCTCCACTTT	CASSVGRFGSPLHF
TRBV7-9	TRBD1	TRBJ1-2	NA	TGTGCCAGCAGCGGATACGGGACAGACTATGGCTACACCTTC	CASSGYGTDYGYTF
TRBV19	NA	TRBJ2-6	NA	TGTGCCAGTAGTATGGGTCCTCCGGGCTCTGGGGCCAACGTCCTGACTTTC	CASSMGPPGSGANVLTF
TRBV15	TRBD1	TRBJ1-1	NA	TGTGCCACCAGCAGAGATTTAGGGACAGGGTCAAACACTGAAGCTTTCTTT	CATSRDLGTGSNTEAFF
TRBV7-9	TRBD1	TRBJ2-7	NA	TGTGCCAGCAGCTTTAAGCACTGGACAGGGCCATCCTACGAGCAGTACTTC	CASSFKHWTGPSYEQYF
TRBV18	TRBD1	TRBJ2-7	NA	TGTGCCAGCTCACCTCCGGGACAGATCTACGAGCAGTACTTC	CASSPPGQIYEQYF
TRBV10-3	NA	TRBJ1-2	few	TGTGCCATCAGTGAGAAGATTAGGGGGGAGGAAAACTATGGCTACACCTTC	CAISEKIRGEENYGYTF
TRBV18	NA	TRBJ1-2	NA	TGTGCCAGCTCACCTCAGGCCAGTCCTTATGGCTACACCTTC	CASSPQASPYGYTF
TRBV25-1	TRBD1	TRBJ1-6	NA	TGTGCCAGCAGTGCAAGGACAGGGGGACAGAATTCACCCCTCCACTTT	CASSARTGGQNSPLHF
TRBV30	NA	TRBJ1-3	NA	TGTGCCCACCGGGCCTCTGGAAACACCATATATTTT	CAHRASGNTIYF
TRBV6-1	NA	TRBJ1-5	NA	TGTGCCAGCAGTGAAGCCGGAGATCAGCCCCAGCATTTT	CASSEAGDQPQHF
TRBV5-1	TRBD1	TRBJ2-7	NA	TGCGCCAGCAGCTTGGTACAGGGGGGCTACGAGCAGTACTTC	CASSLVQGGYEQYF
TRBV27	TRBD1	TRBJ1-5	NA	TGTGCCAGCAGTCGTACAGGGGGCCATCAGCCCCAGCATTTT	CASSRTGGHQPQHF